Shown below are 9 T cell receptor beta chains from a single sample sequenced in a study of OX40 agonist ivuxolimab in advanced cancers. Sequencing used immunoSEQ multiplex PCR; TCRdb keeps in-frame clones, though not all of them. In the table there are roughly 100,000 clones, roughly 95% of which are singletons. The sequenced sample was CD4+ or CD8+ T cells sorted from blood, obtained in a trial of the OX40 agonist ivuxolimab. These receptor sequences come from an adult with an advanced solid tumor such as melanoma, head and neck, liver or kidney cancer.

V usage is TRBV7-6 and J usage is TRBJ2-7, with TRBD1 matching 7 bases. Germline V CDR1 and CDR2: SGHVS, FNYEAQ. The ends lost 8 bases at V and 0 bases at J; junction bases unmatched: 1. The CDR3 length is 12 residues. The CDR3 DNA follows: TGTGCCAGCGGGACAGACTCCTACGAGCAGTACTTC. As protein: CASGTDSYEQYF.

The V and J genes are TRBV5-4 and TRBJ1-1; D gene unclear. V lost 2 bases, J lost 0 bases, and 8 bases lay in between. Germline loops: CDR1 SGHNT, CDR2 YYREEE (reference sequence). CDR3 size: 14 residues. The CDR3 DNA is TGTGCCAGCAGCTTAGGGTCAATGAACACTGAAGCTTTCTTT. Residues: CASSLGSMNTEAFF.

The chain joins TRBV19 to TRBJ1-6; D may be TRBD1 (5 bases). The CDR3 totals 14 residues. Germline V lookup: CDR1 LNHDA, CDR2 SQIVND (reference sequence). V gave up 2 bases and J gave up 9 bases, with 11 bases separating them. The CDR3 DNA is TGTGCCAGTAGTATACCCACCGGGGGTTCACCCCTCCACTTT. This codes for CASSIPTGGSPLHF.

The rearrangement links TRBV6-4 to TRBJ1-1; 8 bases map to TRBD1. The CDR3 has 14 residues. The V segment lost 6 bases and the J segment 1 base; nucleotides outside the gene matches: 4. Germline CDR1 MRHNA, CDR2 SNTAGT. The CDR3 region is CASRTGTGNTEAFF. The CDR3, as DNA: TGTGCCAGCAGGACCGGGACAGGGAACACTGAAGCTTTCTTT.

This clone was counted only a few times. Written as DNA, the CDR3 is TGTGCCAGCAGTTTAGGCCTGACAGGACCTAATTCACCCCTCCACTTT. Translated: CASSLGLTGPNSPLHF. The chain recombines TRBV28 with TRBJ1-6; D is possibly TRBD1 (6 bases). The V end was cut by 2 bases, the J end by 6 bases, with 14 bases between. Germline V gene lookup returns CDR1 MDHEN and CDR2 SYDVKM. The CDR3 loop spans 16 amino acids.

V and J are TRBV27 and TRBJ2-7, with D possibly matching TRBD1 (5 bases). Per germline, CDR1 MNHEY and CDR2 SMNVEV (reference sequence). The CDR3 runs to 12 residues. Trimming cost V 6 bases and J 5 bases, with 11 bases left between them. For the CDR3, the DNA is TGTGCCAGCAGCGACCAGGGAAACGAGCAGTACTTC. Protein product: CASSDQGNEQYF.

This chain connects TRBV7-3 to TRBJ1-1; D might be TRBD1 (5 bases). Germline V gives CDR1 SGHTA, CDR2 FQGTGA. Trimming took off 5 bases at V and 4 bases at J, with 14 bases between the two ends. The CDR3 has 14 residues. This CDR3 is CASSESGAGTEAFF. In DNA, the CDR3 is TGTGCCAGCAGCGAGTCCGGGGCCGGCACTGAAGCTTTCTTT.

This sequence joins TRBV27 and TRBJ2-1, with 9 bases lining up with TRBD2. This CDR3 region has 15 residues. The junction had 1 base not matched to a gene; V was cut back by 2 bases and J by 2 bases. Germline CDR1 and CDR2: MNHEY and SMNVEV (reference sequence). The CDR3, as DNA: TGTGCCAGCAGTTTAGGGACTAGCACCTACAATGAGCAGTTCTTC. It encodes CASSLGTSTYNEQFF.

The rearrangement links TRBV30 to TRBJ1-5, with D uncertain. The CDR3 is made up of 12 amino acids. The germline V gene has CDR1 GTSNPN and CDR2 SVGIG (reference sequence). Between the trimmed V and J ends, which lost 3 bases and 5 bases, there was a span of 8 bases. Written as DNA, the CDR3 is TGTGCCTGGAGCCCGCCTTATCAGCCCCAGCATTTT. It yields the protein CAWSPPYQPQHF.